Included here is one T cell receptor beta chain sequence, with context. Germline CDR1 MNHEY, CDR2 SVGAGI. The CDR3 spans 14 residues. V lost 2 bases to trimming and J lost 2 bases, with 7 bases between them. Primers: 60 Vbeta forward and 13 Jbeta reverse. The repertoire was sequenced with immunoSEQ multiplex PCR; TCRdb's copy has only in-frame clones and lacks some. The sample includes over 95,000 clones, 77% of them seen just once. These data are taken from a study of cytomegalovirus exposure and HLA in healthy donors. The clonotype was recovered from a man aged 35-49 years in good health and CMV-seropositive. Sequencing was done on a sample of PBMCs. This rearrangement joins TRBV6-5 to TRBJ1-5, with D maybe TRBD1 (5 bases). CDR3 bases: TGTGCCAGCAGTTACGGGGGGGGCAATCAGCCCCAGCATTTT. Translation gives CASSYGGGNQPQHF.